Listed here are 29 T cell receptor beta chains from one sample, sequenced in a study of blood T cell repertoires in COVID-19. Clones were read by immunoSEQ multiplex PCR, and TCRdb kept only the in-frame ones, dropping some. The sample records more than 250,000 clones, about nine tenths being singletons. Sample: PBMCs or T cells enriched from blood (not recorded which). Receptor source: a woman between 18 and 29 years old who had recovered from COVID-19.

The CDR3: CASTTRNGATEAFF. CDR3 DNA sequence: TGTGCCAGCACTACCCGTAATGGGGCCACTGAAGCTTTCTTT. The V and J genes are TRBV6-5 and TRBJ1-1, with D perhaps TRBD1 (5 bases). The CDR3 consists of 14 residues. Germline CDR1 is MNHEY and CDR2 is SVGAGI. The V end lost 7 bases, the J end lost 4 bases, and 16 bases lay between the germline ends.

The V gene is TRBV29-1, the J gene TRBJ1-2, with 9 bases lining up with TRBD1. There are 15 residues in the CDR3. The V and J ends lost 7 bases and 3 bases, in that order; junction bases with no gene match: 12. Germline CDR1 reads SQVTM; CDR2 reads ANQGSEA. The CDR3 DNA sequence: TGCAGCGCCCCCGTTGAGGACAGGGGAGACTATGGCTACACCTTC. This codes for CSAPVEDRGDYGYTF.

This chain connects TRBV18 to TRBJ2-5; possibly TRBD2 for D (6 bases). Deletions cut 2 bases from V and 1 base from J, with 11 bases between. The CDR3 consists of 15 residues. CDR1 is KGHSH and CDR2 is LQKENI in the germline V gene. CDR3: CASSPEGGIQETQYF. In DNA form, the CDR3 reads TGTGCCAGCTCACCAGAGGGCGGGATCCAAGAGACCCAGTACTTC. The full variable domain, its missing parts supplied by reference TRBV18 and TRBJ2-5, is NAGVMQNPRHLVRRRGQEARLRCSPMKGHSHVYWYRQLPEEGLKFMVYLQKENIIDESGMPKERFSAEFPKEGPSILRIQQVVRGDSAAYFCASSPEGGIQETQYFGPGTRLLVL.

The chain is built from TRBV5-1 and TRBJ2-7, with TRBD2 identical over 10 bases. The CDR3 totals 15 residues. Trimming at V came to 4 bases and at J to 0 bases, leaving 4 bases not matched to a gene. Per germline, CDR1 SGHRS and CDR2 YFSETQ. CDR3 DNA sequence: TGCGCCAGCAGCGGGGGACTAGCGAGCTCCTACGAGCAGTACTTC. Translating it yields CASSGGLASSYEQYF.

This clone was counted between two and nine times. The chain carries TRBV4-2 and TRBJ2-1, with 8 nucleotides matching TRBD2. V gave up 3 bases and J gave up 3 bases; unmatched junction bases: 7. This CDR3 has 16 amino acids. Germline lookup yields CDR1 LGHNA and CDR2 YNFKEQ. This CDR3 reads CASSHFLAGGYNEQFF. CDR3 coding DNA: TGTGCCAGCAGCCACTTCCTGGCGGGGGGCTACAATGAGCAGTTCTTC.

This clone was counted once. The rearrangement joins TRBV7-8 to TRBJ1-4; 7 positions agree with TRBD1. The junction had 14 bases not matched to a gene; V was cut back by 0 bases and J by 7 bases. The CDR3 extends over 18 amino acids. Germline V gene data show CDR1 as SGHVS and CDR2 as FQNEAQ. The CDR3 sequence: CASSLAQGVIRKPEKLFF. In DNA, the CDR3 is TGTGCCAGCAGCTTAGCCCAGGGGGTCATTAGAAAGCCTGAAAAACTGTTTTTT.

This chain links TRBV19 with TRBJ1-5; D gene ambiguous. Trimming shortened V by 1 base and J by 9 bases, and 7 bases separated the two germline ends. In germline, CDR1 is LNHDA, CDR2 SQIVND (reference sequence). The CDR3 totals 12 residues. Written as DNA, the CDR3 is TGTGCCAGTAGTATAGTAGCCGGGCCCCAGCATTTT. Encoded protein: CASSIVAGPQHF.

This chain uses TRBV11-2 with TRBJ2-1; 8 nucleotides match TRBD2. The CDR3 contains 14 residues. V dropped 4 bases and J dropped 7; count of bases not matched to a gene: 6. The germline CDR1 and CDR2 sequences are SGHAT and FQNNGV. Here the CDR3 reads CASSSAGEVNEQFF. For the CDR3, the DNA is TGTGCCAGCAGCTCAGCGGGAGAAGTGAATGAGCAGTTCTTC.

This chain uses TRBV4-1 with TRBJ2-7, with 11 bases identical to TRBD2. Germline assignment: CDR1 MGHRA and CDR2 YSYEKL. The trim removed 2 bases at V and 1 base at J, leaving 1 base unmatched. The CDR3 is 15 residues long. The CDR3 region has the DNA TGCGCCAGCAGCCAATCTAGCGGGGGGTCCTACGAGCAGTACTTC. It yields the protein CASSQSSGGSYEQYF.

This chain joins TRBV7-9 and TRBJ2-7, with 7 bases identical to TRBD2. V was pared by 5 bases and J by 2 bases, with 6 bases of the junction left unmatched. Germline loops: CDR1 SEHNR, CDR2 FQNEAQ (reference sequence). This CDR3 is built from 14 residues. The CDR3 loop is CASSPWGGAYEQYF. CDR3 DNA: TGTGCCAGCAGCCCATGGGGGGGTGCCTACGAGCAGTACTTC.

The gene calls are TRBV6-4 and TRBJ1-5; a possible D gene is TRBD1 (6 bases). Germline V lookup: CDR1 MRHNA, CDR2 SNTAGT. V lost 2 bases and J 0 bases, leaving 14 bases between the germline ends. The CDR3 spans 17 residues. The CDR3 DNA follows: TGTGCCAGCAGTGACAACGGACAGTGGTATAGCAATCAGCCCCAGCATTTT. It codes for CASSDNGQWYSNQPQHF.

The chain uses TRBV24-1 and TRBJ2-1; TRBD1 matches at 8 bases. Germline CDR1 reads KGHDR; CDR2 reads SFDVKD. Trimming removed 4 bases from V and 12 bases from J; junction bases left unmatched: 16. The CDR3 totals 16 residues. CDR3 DNA sequence: TGTGCCACCAGTGACGATAGGACAGGGAACACTCAAGGGCAGTTCTTC. This gives the protein CATSDDRTGNTQGQFF.

The chain couples TRBV2 to TRBJ1-2; TRBD1 matches at 7 bases. The CDR3 is made up of 15 amino acids. The V gene end was trimmed by 5 bases and the J gene end by 6 bases; junction bases not matched to a gene: 12. The germline gives CDR1 SNHLY, CDR2 FYNNEI. The CDR3 bases are TGTGCCAGCAGTTCTATGGGCTCAGGGGGTCATGGCTACACCTTC. Protein: CASSSMGSGGHGYTF.

The CDR3 DNA follows: TGCGCCAGCAGTGATGTTGCGGGTGGGAGTGATGAGCAGTTCTTC. Translating gives CASSDVAGGSDEQFF. The rearrangement uses TRBV10-1 and TRBJ2-1; the D gene is possibly TRBD2 (5 bases). This CDR3 contains 15 residues. V lost 3 bases to trimming and J lost 8 bases, with 17 bases between them. Germline assignment: CDR1 WNHNN and CDR2 SYGVQD (reference sequence).

This rearrangement joins TRBV11-2 to TRBJ2-1, with D possibly matching TRBD1 (7 bases). V lost 5 bases and J 4 bases, leaving 12 bases between the germline ends. The CDR3 sequence is 14 residues long. Germline V gives CDR1 SGHAT, CDR2 FQNNGV. The CDR3 here is CASSPSGGYNEQFF. As DNA, the CDR3 is TGTGCCAGCAGCCCCTCAGGGGGGTACAATGAGCAGTTCTTC.

The V call is TRBV19, the J call TRBJ2-2; TRBD1 matches at 10 bases. This CDR3 is built from 15 residues. Germline assignment: CDR1 LNHDA and CDR2 SQIVND (reference sequence). Trimming at V came to 4 bases and at J to 5 bases, leaving 4 bases not matched to a gene. In DNA, the CDR3 is TGTGCCAGTAGTAAGGGACAGGGGAGGACCGGGGAGCTGTTTTTT. Amino acid sequence: CASSKGQGRTGELFF.

The table lists this clone with a few counts. The rearrangement links TRBV7-9 to TRBJ2-7, with D tentatively TRBD2 (6 bases). Germline V gene lookup returns CDR1 SEHNR and CDR2 FQNEAQ (reference sequence). V was trimmed by 4 bases and J by 2 bases, leaving 12 bases between them. The CDR3 has 14 amino acids. The CDR3 loop is CASSSRDFTYEQYF. In nucleotides, the CDR3 is TGTGCCAGCAGCTCCCGGGACTTCACCTACGAGCAGTACTTC.

This clone has just a few counts. The J gene is TRBJ2-7, the V gene TRBV4-1, with 11 positions matching TRBD1. CDR3 length: 15 residues. Losses at the gene ends were 2 bases for V and 4 bases for J; bases not matched to a gene: 4. From germline, CDR1 is MGHRA and CDR2 YSYEKL. The DNA for the CDR3 is TGCGCCAGCAGCCAAAGGACAGGGGGCGAGTACGAGCAGTACTTC. It yields the protein CASSQRTGGEYEQYF.

J is TRBJ2-5 and V is TRBV19, with D uncertain. CDR3 size: 15 residues. CDR1 and CDR2 (germline): LNHDA, SQIVND (reference sequence). Trimming pared 3 bases from V and 2 bases from J, leaving 13 bases between. The CDR3 sequence: CASSITISKQETQYF. The CDR3 DNA follows: TGTGCCAGTAGTATCACGATCAGTAAGCAAGAGACCCAGTACTTC.

This clone showed up just a few times. The chain employs TRBV2 and TRBJ1-4; the D gene is possibly TRBD1 (5 bases). V gave up 3 bases and J gave up 8 bases, with 10 bases separating them. CDR1 is SNHLY, CDR2 FYNNEI, per germline. There are 13 residues in the CDR3. CDR3 nucleotide sequence: TGTGCCAGCAGTGATGGGGCTACCGAAAAACTGTTTTTT. This sequence encodes CASSDGATEKLFF.

The V gene is TRBV4-1, the J gene TRBJ1-5; unclear D gene. V lost 4 bases and J lost 8, with 12 bases in between. This CDR3 has 13 residues. Germline V gives CDR1 MGHRA, CDR2 YSYEKL. CDR3 sequence: CASSPTPPKPQHF. The CDR3 region has the DNA TGCGCCAGCAGCCCGACACCACCTAAGCCCCAGCATTTT.

The chain uses TRBV7-3 and TRBJ2-3, with TRBD2 as a possible D gene (7 bases). CDR1 is SGHTA and CDR2 is FQGTGA in the germline V gene. The length of the CDR3 is 15 residues. The V gene lost 0 bases and the J gene lost 2 bases, with 9 bases spanning the gap. The CDR3 here is CASSLTRGPTDTQYF. DNA of the CDR3: TGTGCCAGCAGCTTAACGCGGGGGCCCACAGATACGCAGTATTTT.

This chain links TRBV3-1 (or the pseudogene TRBV3-2) with TRBJ2-1; 10 nucleotides line up with TRBD2. Per the germline V gene, CDR1 is LGHDT and CDR2 is YNNKEL (reference sequence). V lost 4 bases to trimming and J lost 8 bases; unmatched junction nucleotides: 11. The CDR3 totals 16 residues. The CDR3 DNA reads as TGTGCCAGCAGCCCCCGGCTAGCGGGAGCAGGGTATGAGCAGTTCTTC. Its protein is CASSPRLAGAGYEQFF.

The J gene is TRBJ1-6, the V gene TRBV19, with 8 bases that match TRBD1. Germline loops: CDR1 LNHDA, CDR2 SQIVND (reference sequence). Trimming removed 4 bases from V and 10 bases from J; junction bases left unmatched: 9. The CDR3 sequence is 15 residues long. In nucleotides, the CDR3 is TGTGCCAGTAGTACCCCGGGACAGGATACATCACCCCTCCACTTT. Protein: CASSTPGQDTSPLHF.

This chain joins TRBV29-1 and TRBJ2-5, with TRBD2 matching 13 bases. CDR1 SQVTM and CDR2 ANQGSEA come from the germline V gene. J was trimmed by 4 bases and V by 5 bases; bases with no gene match: 10. This CDR3 is built from 16 residues. CDR3 sequence: CSVPLTSGGLGETQYF. The CDR3, as DNA: TGCAGCGTTCCCCTGACTAGCGGGGGGCTGGGAGAGACCCAGTACTTC.

Of note for this clone: The identical CDR3 is also encoded by other nucleotide sequences in the sample. For the CDR3, the DNA is TGTGCCAGCAGTCTCGGGACAGGGGGCACAGATACGCAGTATTTT. This sequence encodes CASSLGTGGTDTQYF. This chain uses TRBV28 with TRBJ2-3; 10 bases map to TRBD1. CDR1 and CDR2 from the germline V gene are MDHEN and SYDVKM. After removal of 5 bases from V and 1 base from J, the junction contained 3 bases not matched to a gene. CDR3 length: 15 amino acids.

This clone was detected only a few times. The chain employs TRBV10-1 and TRBJ2-2, with 7 positions matching TRBD1. With V trimmed by 7 bases and J by 1 base, 3 bases remained unmatched. Germline CDR1 is WNHNN and CDR2 is SYGVQD (reference sequence). The CDR3 spans 14 residues. The CDR3 loop is CASTRDRNTGELFF. The CDR3 DNA sequence: TGCGCCAGCACCAGGGACAGGAACACCGGGGAGCTGTTTTTT.

The genes are TRBV4-1 and TRBJ1-2; D might be TRBD1 (6 bases). Germline lookup yields CDR1 MGHRA and CDR2 YSYEKL. Trimming removed 1 base at V and 5 bases at J, with 20 bases between. This CDR3 is built from 17 residues. The CDR3 region is CASSQALSNRAFYGYTF. The DNA for the CDR3 is TGCGCCAGCAGCCAAGCATTAAGTAACAGGGCGTTTTATGGCTACACCTTC.

The gene calls are TRBV5-1 and TRBJ2-7; D is ambiguous. The germline V and J ends were trimmed by 1 base and 0 bases, with 14 bases remaining between them. This CDR3 region has 16 residues. Per the germline V gene, CDR1 is SGHRS and CDR2 is YFSETQ. The CDR3 spells CASSLLSAGSSYEQYF. The CDR3 coding sequence is TGCGCCAGCAGCTTGCTTTCTGCAGGTAGCTCCTACGAGCAGTACTTC.